A selection of T cell receptor beta chains follows, all from one sample in a study of blood T cell repertoires in COVID-19. Measured with immunoSEQ multiplex PCR; TCRdb has only the in-frame clones, and not every one. Seen here are approximately 400,000 clones, roughly 86% observed once, and the top ten hold 1% to 1.5%. The material sequenced was PBMCs or T cells enriched from blood (not recorded which). Receptors originate from a young man who had recovered from COVID-19. CDR3s include the opening cysteine and the closing phenylalanine or tryptophan. The order of the fields is CDR3 protein, CDR3 DNA, CDR3 length, V gene, J gene, clone size, D gene. D genes are given only for firm matches. A row's size may be missing; if present it is once, few, many or a size class.

CASSLDNSGNTIYF	TGCGCCAGCAGCTTGGACAACTCTGGAAACACCATATATTTT	14	TRBV5-1	TRBJ1-3	NA	NA
CASSLLGADGFYGYTF	TGTGCCAGCAGCTTGTTGGGGGCCGACGGATTCTATGGCTACACCTTC	16	TRBV5-6	TRBJ1-2	NA	NA
CATSDATGVTFNEQFF	TGTGCCACCAGTGATGCGACAGGGGTCACCTTCAATGAGCAGTTCTTC	16	TRBV24-1	TRBJ2-1	NA	TRBD1
CASGLGSVEEYRLITEAFF	TGTGCTAGTGGTTTGGGAAGCGTGGAGGAATACCGACTGATCACTGAAGCTTTCTTT	19	TRBV12-5	TRBJ1-1	once	NA
CASSPGLQTEAFF	TGTGCCAGCAGCCCCGGTCTACAGACTGAAGCTTTCTTT	13	TRBV9	TRBJ1-1	NA	NA
CASSFTDTLEAFF	TGTGCCAGCAGCTTTACGGACACGCTTGAAGCTTTCTTT	13	TRBV7-9	TRBJ1-1	NA	NA
CASSLGPNTGELFF	TGTGCCAGCAGCTTAGGGCCGAACACCGGGGAGCTGTTTTTT	14	TRBV11-2	TRBJ2-2	NA	NA
CASSQHGTGANYGYTF	TGTGCCAGCAGCCAGCATGGGACAGGAGCTAACTATGGCTACACCTTC	16	TRBV3-1/TRBV3-2	TRBJ1-2	NA	TRBD1
CASSLGRFDRASRQPQHF	TGTGCCAGCAGCTTAGGAAGATTTGACAGGGCCTCAAGACAGCCCCAGCATTTT	18	TRBV7-8	TRBJ1-5	NA	TRBD1
CASSDPGQGGMNTEAFF	TGTGCCAGCAGTGATCCCGGACAGGGAGGAATGAACACTGAAGCTTTCTTT	17	TRBV2	TRBJ1-1	NA	TRBD1
CASQPGQRVMNTEAFF	TGTGCCAGTCAGCCGGGACAGAGAGTAATGAACACTGAAGCTTTCTTT	16	TRBV19	TRBJ1-1	NA	TRBD1
CAISGGGVRETQYF	TGTGCCATCAGTGGAGGCGGGGTACGAGAGACCCAGTACTTC	14	TRBV10-3	TRBJ2-5	NA	NA
CASNWTGRYNEQFF	TGCGCCAGCAACTGGACAGGGCGTTACAATGAGCAGTTCTTC	14	TRBV10-1	TRBJ2-1	NA	TRBD1
CASSFKSSTVSNQPQHF	TGTGCCAGCAGTTTTAAAAGCTCGACAGTTAGCAATCAGCCCCAGCATTTT	17	TRBV27	TRBJ1-5	once	NA
CASSVQNTGELFF	TGTGCCAGCAGTGTTCAGAACACCGGGGAGCTGTTTTTT	13	TRBV2	TRBJ2-2	NA	NA
CASSGGTGYGYTF	TGTGCCAGTAGTGGCGGGACGGGCTATGGCTACACCTTC	13	TRBV19	TRBJ1-2	NA	NA
CASSLVGQGTEAFF	TGTGCCAGCAGCTTAGTGGGACAGGGCACTGAAGCTTTCTTT	14	TRBV7-2	TRBJ1-1	NA	TRBD1
CASSPTSGGAQYF	TGCGCCAGCAGCCCGACTAGCGGGGGGGCCCAGTACTTC	13	TRBV4-1	TRBJ2-5	NA	TRBD2
CSVDLGAREAFF	TGCAGCGTTGATTTGGGGGCCCGTGAAGCTTTCTTT	12	TRBV29-1	TRBJ1-1	NA	NA
CASSEAWGSRNQPQHF	TGTGCCAGCAGTGAAGCGTGGGGCAGCCGCAATCAGCCCCAGCATTTT	16	TRBV6-1	TRBJ1-5	NA	NA
CASIPQGGRGGETQYF	TGTGCCAGCATTCCGCAAGGTGGCAGGGGAGGGGAGACCCAGTACTTC	16	TRBV5-4	TRBJ2-5	NA	NA
CASKRVAGGREQYF	TGTGCCAGTAAGAGAGTAGCGGGGGGGCGCGAGCAGTACTTC	14	TRBV19	TRBJ2-7	NA	TRBD2
CASSEVSSSYGYTF	TGTGCCAGCAGTGAAGTCAGCTCTAGCTATGGCTACACCTTC	14	TRBV2	TRBJ1-2	NA	NA
CASSETGGYEQYF	TGTGCCAGCAGTGAAACCGGGGGCTACGAGCAGTACTTC	13	TRBV12-3/TRBV12-4	TRBJ2-7	NA	NA
CASSQTGYLDTGELFF	TGTGCCAGCAGCCAGACAGGGTACTTGGACACCGGGGAGCTGTTTTTT	16	TRBV7-9	TRBJ2-2	few	TRBD1
CASSSPDSSSGNTIYF	TGTGCCAGCAGCTCACCGGACTCCTCATCTGGAAACACCATATATTTT	16	TRBV7-9	TRBJ1-3	NA	NA
CASNYMNTEAFF	TGTGCCAGCAACTATATGAACACTGAAGCTTTCTTT	12	TRBV2	TRBJ1-1	NA	NA
CASLREGYGYTF	TGTGCCAGCCTCAGGGAGGGCTATGGCTACACCTTC	12	TRBV28	TRBJ1-2	NA	NA
CASSLETSGGAGDTQYF	TGTGCCAGCAGCTTGGAGACTAGCGGGGGGGCAGGGGATACGCAGTATTTT	17	TRBV7-6	TRBJ2-3	once	TRBD2
CASSARDRGHGNIQYF	TGTGCCAGCAGTGCCCGGGACAGGGGGCACGGAAACATTCAGTACTTC	16	TRBV6-1	TRBJ2-4	NA	TRBD1
CASSSAGPNGYTF	TGTGCCAGCAGCTCCGCAGGGCCCAATGGCTACACCTTC	13	TRBV7-8	TRBJ1-2	few	NA
CASSPTGWTRHYGYTF	TGTGCCAGCAGCCCAACCGGGTGGACACGGCACTATGGCTACACCTTC	16	TRBV3-1/TRBV3-2	TRBJ1-2	NA	NA
CASRHGEGTGELFF	TGTGCCAGCAGACACGGGGAGGGGACCGGGGAGCTGTTTTTT	14	TRBV6-6	TRBJ2-2	NA	TRBD2
CASSRDRAYGYTF	TGTGCCAGCAGCCGGGACAGGGCCTATGGCTACACCTTC	13	TRBV7-2	TRBJ1-2	NA	TRBD1
CASSTGQGAYNEQFF	TGTGCCAGCAGCACCGGACAGGGGGCCTACAATGAGCAGTTCTTC	15	TRBV7-3	TRBJ2-1	NA	TRBD1
CASSLVRVQTPLHF	TGTGCCAGCAGCTTAGTAAGAGTACAGACACCCCTCCACTTT	14	TRBV7-2	TRBJ1-6	NA	NA
CASSFRGLIEAFF	TGTGCCAGCAGCTTTAGAGGCCTGATAGAAGCTTTCTTT	13	TRBV5-6	TRBJ1-1	NA	NA
CASKEGTGGLDTQYF	TGCGCCAGCAAGGAAGGGACAGGGGGCTTGGATACGCAGTATTTT	15	TRBV10-1	TRBJ2-3	NA	TRBD1
CASSYSRGNYGYTF	TGTGCCAGCAGTTACTCGAGAGGAAACTATGGCTACACCTTC	14	TRBV6-5	TRBJ1-2	NA	NA
CASSLLASPRETQYF	TGTGCCAGCTCACTACTAGCGTCCCCTCGGGAGACCCAGTACTTC	15	TRBV18	TRBJ2-5	NA	TRBD2
CASSYSRTGVFYGYTF	TGTGCCAGCAGTTACTCGCGGACAGGGGTTTTCTATGGCTACACCTTC	16	TRBV6-2/TRBV6-3	TRBJ1-2	NA	TRBD1
CARSPRVFCGSYGYTF	TGTGCCAGAAGTCCGAGAGTTTTCTGTGGTAGTTATGGCTACACCTTC	16	TRBV5-3	TRBJ1-2	NA	NA
CASRQTYSSSYEQYF	TGTGCCAGCAGACAAACCTACAGTAGCTCCTACGAGCAGTACTTC	15	TRBV11-2	TRBJ2-7	NA	NA
CASTSRAAVYGYTF	TGTGCCAGCACCAGCCGTGCCGCAGTCTATGGCTACACCTTC	14	TRBV7-9	TRBJ1-2	NA	NA
CASRFSTNEKLFF	TGTGCCAGCAGATTCTCAACTAATGAAAAACTGTTTTTT	13	TRBV2	TRBJ1-4	few	NA
CASSLPRGAGETQYF	TGCGCCAGCAGCTTGCCGCGGGGGGCTGGAGAGACCCAGTACTTC	15	TRBV5-1	TRBJ2-5	NA	TRBD2